Below, 9 T cell receptor beta chains from the same sample are listed, as sequenced in a study of CDR3 diversity in severe acne. TCRdb reprocessed the PCR reads with MiXCR, giving one entry per CDR3 protein. The data contain about 98,000 distinct CDR3 sequences, 51% of them singletons. The sequencing sample was made of blood. These receptors were taken from a male donor with acne.

This clonotype occurred many times. This chain links TRBV13 with TRBJ2-5, with unresolved D. The CDR3 length is 13 residues. The germline gives CDR1 PRHDT, CDR2 FYEKMQ (reference sequence). V lost 6 bases and J 5 bases, leaving 13 bases between the germline ends. The CDR3 region is CASRGDDGETQYF. In nucleotides, the CDR3 is TGTGCCAGCAGGGGTGACGACGGGGAGACCCAGTACTTC.

The chain employs TRBV19 and TRBJ1-1, with TRBD1 identical over 7 bases. With 3 bases clipped from V and 1 base from J, the junction kept 2 bases outside the gene matches. Germline lookup yields CDR1 LNHDA and CDR2 SQIVND (reference sequence). This CDR3 has 14 residues. This CDR3 reads CASSINRGNTEAFF. DNA for the CDR3: TGTGCCAGTAGTATCAACAGGGGGAACACTGAAGCTTTCTTT.

The V call is TRBV29-1, the J call TRBJ2-7; 11 nucleotides match TRBD2. V lost 3 bases to trimming and J lost 3 bases; unmatched junction nucleotides: 7. Per germline, CDR1 SQVTM and CDR2 ANQGSEA. The CDR3 is made up of 15 amino acids. CDR3 in DNA: TGCAGCGTTGACGGAACTAGCGGGAGTAACTACGAGCAGTACTTC. Translation: CSVDGTSGSNYEQYF.

In its sample, this clonotype was seen once. This chain links TRBV15 with TRBJ2-5; the match to TRBD2 covers 7 bases. V lost 6 bases to trimming and J lost 4 bases; unmatched junction nucleotides: 5. Per germline, CDR1 LNHNV and CDR2 YYDKDF (reference sequence). The CDR3 spans 13 residues. The CDR3 coding sequence is TGTGCCACCAGAAAGGGAGGGACAGAGACCCAGTACTTC. Translating gives CATRKGGTETQYF.

In this sample, this clonotype turned up many times. The chain combines TRBV4-3 with TRBJ2-1; no clear D. Looked up from germline, CDR1 is LGHNA and CDR2 is YSLEER. The CDR3 has 16 amino acids. V lost 4 bases to trimming and J lost 0 bases, with 13 bases between them. The CDR3 sequence: CASSLRFGSSYNEQFF. CDR3 sequence (DNA): TGCGCCAGCAGCCTTAGGTTCGGCAGCTCCTACAATGAGCAGTTCTTC.

This clonotype came up a few times. The chain has TRBV28 and TRBJ1-1, with D perhaps matching TRBD1 (6 bases). Per the germline V gene, CDR1 is MDHEN and CDR2 is SYDVKM. Trimming stripped 7 bases from V and 5 bases from J, with 11 bases between. The CDR3 has 12 amino acids. The CDR3 nucleotides read TGTGCCAGCAACAGGGAATGGACTGAAGCTTTCTTT. Translating it yields CASNREWTEAFF. Filled out from reference TRBV28 and TRBJ1-1, the complete variable domain reads DVKVTQSSRYLVKRTGEKVFLECVQDMDHENMFWYRQDPGLGLRLIYFSYDVKMKEKGDIPEGYSVSREKKERFSLILESASTNQTSMYLCASNREWTEAFFGQGTRLTVV.

As to this clonotype: The conserved closing phenylalanine or tryptophan is absent in this CDR3, likely reflecting a read error. The V call is TRBV30, the J call TRBJ2-5, with 12 bases identical to TRBD2. Trimming cost V 5 bases and J 11 bases; bases outside gene matches: 12. This CDR3 comprises 14 residues. The germline V gene encodes CDR1 GTSNPN and CDR2 SVGIG (reference sequence). CDR3 in amino acids: CAWGGLAGLDEQYS. The CDR3 DNA follows: TGTGCCTGGGGAGGACTAGCGGGACTCGATGAGCAGTACTCC.

To note about this clonotype: It is unclear where the CDR3 begins or ends on the DNA, so no DNA is shown, and the CDR3 is as TCRdb lists it. This chain links TRBV7-9 with TRBJ2-2; TRBD2, the D gene given by the table, was not confirmed from the DNA. Germline V gene lookup returns CDR1 SEHNR and CDR2 FQNEAQ (reference sequence). Both ends counted, the CDR3 spans 23 residues. The chain's CDR3 is CASSFPAGGVAYEQYFGPGELFF.

J is TRBJ2-2 and V is TRBV15, with 9 bases fitting TRBD2. The ends lost 3 bases at V and 7 bases at J; junction bases unmatched: 9. Germline values: CDR1 LNHNV, CDR2 YYDKDF (reference sequence). CDR3 length equals 16 residues. CDR3 sequence (DNA): TGTGCCACCAGCAGGACGGGACTAGCTAAGGGCGGGGAGCTGTTTTTT. It codes for CATSRTGLAKGGELFF. Supplemented by reference TRBV15 and TRBJ2-2, the full variable domain reads DAMVIQNPRYQVTQFGKPVTLSCSQTLNHNVMYWYQQKSSQAPKLLFHYYDKDFNNEADTPDNFQSRRPNTSFCFLDIRSPGLGDTAMYLCATSRTGLAKGGELFFGEGSRLTVL.